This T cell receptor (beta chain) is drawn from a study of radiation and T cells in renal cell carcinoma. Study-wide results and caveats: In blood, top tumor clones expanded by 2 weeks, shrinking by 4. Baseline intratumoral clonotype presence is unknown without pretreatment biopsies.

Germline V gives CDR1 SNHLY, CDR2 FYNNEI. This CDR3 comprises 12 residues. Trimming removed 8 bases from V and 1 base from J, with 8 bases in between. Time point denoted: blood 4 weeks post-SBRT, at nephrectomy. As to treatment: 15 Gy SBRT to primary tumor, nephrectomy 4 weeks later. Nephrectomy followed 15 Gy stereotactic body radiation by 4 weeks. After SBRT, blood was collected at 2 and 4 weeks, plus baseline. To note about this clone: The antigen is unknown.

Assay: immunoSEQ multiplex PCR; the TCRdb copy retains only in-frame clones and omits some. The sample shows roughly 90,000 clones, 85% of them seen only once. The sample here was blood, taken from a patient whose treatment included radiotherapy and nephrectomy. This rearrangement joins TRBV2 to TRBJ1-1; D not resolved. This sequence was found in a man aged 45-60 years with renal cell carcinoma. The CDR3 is CASYATNTEAFF. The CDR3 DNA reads TGTGCCAGCTATGCCACGAACACTGAAGCTTTCTTT.